The rows below give T cell receptor beta chains drawn from one sample of a study of identical twins. TCRdb called the 5' RACE reads again in MiXCR, with one record for every CDR3 protein. The sample has 700,000 to 950,000 distinct CDR3 sequences, roughly an eighth seen once. The same data also went into a second study, on yellow fever vaccine responses in identical twins.

Sequenced: PBMCs. Receptors were obtained from a woman under 30 in good health. Each CDR3 is given with its conserved first and last residue. The D gene is left open where the match is weak. Some rows have no size entry. The others give once, few or many, or a class for an expanded clone.

j_call | v_call | clone_size | d_call | cdr3_nt | cdr3_aa
TRBJ2-1 | TRBV20-1 | NA | NA | TGCAGTGTCTGGGGCAGGGGACGGGGGTCCTACAATGAGCAGTTCTTC | CSVWGRGRGSYNEQFF
TRBJ2-1 | TRBV29-1 | many | TRBD2 | TGCAGCGTTGAAGATCCTAGCGGGAGTTCCTACAATGAGCAGTTCTTC | CSVEDPSGSSYNEQFF
TRBJ2-1 | TRBV7-8 | few | NA | TGTGCCAGCACCCCTCTGGGGTTCAATGAGCAGTTCTTC | CASTPLGFNEQFF
TRBJ2-1 | TRBV29-1 | NA | TRBD1 | TGCAGCGTCGACTCGGGACAGGTCTACAATGAGCAGTTCTTC | CSVDSGQVYNEQFF
TRBJ2-7 | TRBV6-2/TRBV6-3 | NA | TRBD1 | TGTGCCAGCAGTTACGGCCCCCAACAGGGGGCATCCGAGCAGTACTTC | CASSYGPQQGASEQYF
TRBJ2-2 | TRBV28 | many | NA | TGTGCCACCCGTCCCCTTACGGTCGCCGGGGAGCTGTTTTTT | CATRPLTVAGELFF
TRBJ2-5 | TRBV28 | few | NA | TGTGCCAGCAGTTCAGGGGTTAATGAGCCGGGGAACCAAGAGACCCAGTACTTC | CASSSGVNEPGNQETQYF
TRBJ2-3 | TRBV27 | NA | NA | TGTGCCAGCAGTTTCCTTAGCGGCTTAGATACGCAGTATTTT | CASSFLSGLDTQYF
TRBJ2-5 | TRBV29-1 | few | NA | TGCAGCGTACCGGGACAACTAGGTGATTCCTTC | CSVPGQLGDSF
TRBJ2-2 | TRBV3-1 | NA | TRBD2 | TGTGCCAGCAACCTAGCGGGGGGATGGACCGGGGAGCTGTTTTTT | CASNLAGGWTGELFF
TRBJ2-7 | TRBV20-1 | many | TRBD2 | TGCAGTGCTAGAGAGAGGAGACTAGCGGGAGGGCGTAAGGGCTACGAGCAGTACTTC | CSARERRLAGGRKGYEQYF
TRBJ1-5 | TRBV20-1 | few | NA | TGCAGTGCTAGAGGGGGGGCAGATCAGCCCCAGCATTTT | CSARGGADQPQHF
TRBJ1-1 | TRBV10-3 | few | NA | TGTGCCATCAGTGGAAGGGGGGGGAACACTGAAGCTTTCTTT | CAISGRGGNTEAFF
TRBJ1-6 | TRBV27 | few | NA | TGTGCCAGCAGTTTGGGGGGGGTCTCACCCCTCCACTTT | CASSLGGVSPLHF
TRBJ2-1 | TRBV25-1 | many | NA | TGTGCCAGCAGTGAGCCGGGGTCTCCCTACAATGAGCAGTTCTTC | CASSEPGSPYNEQFF
TRBJ2-2 | TRBV6-2/TRBV6-3 | NA | NA | TGTGCCAGCAGTGGGCAGCCTACCACCAACACCGGGGAGCTGTTTTTT | CASSGQPTTNTGELFF
TRBJ2-2 | TRBV5-1 | many | NA | TGCGCCAGCAGCCCCGGGACTTTGAACACCGGGGAGCTGTTTTTT | CASSPGTLNTGELFF
TRBJ2-1 | TRBV3-1 | NA | TRBD2 | TGTGCCAGCAGTCGTCTAGCGGGACAATCTAACAATGAGCAGTTCTTC | CASSRLAGQSNNEQFF
TRBJ1-6 | TRBV3-1 | NA | NA | TGTGCCAGCAGCAGGGGTTTTTATAATTCACCCCTCCACTTT | CASSRGFYNSPLHF
TRBJ1-2 | TRBV2 | many | NA | TGTGCCAGCGCAGCTTACTATGGCTACACCTTC | CASAAYYGYTF
TRBJ1-6 | TRBV5-1 | few | TRBD1 | TGCGCCAGCAGCTTGGGGGACAGGGGGCGATCACCCCTCCACTTT | CASSLGDRGRSPLHF
TRBJ2-5 | TRBV5-1 | few | NA | TGCGCCAGCAGCCCGGTAGGGAAGCAAGAGACCCAGTACTTC | CASSPVGKQETQYF
TRBJ1-4 | TRBV4-1 | many | TRBD1 | TGCGCCAGCAGCACCCGAGGGACAGGGATTAAAGCAACTAATGAAAAACTGTTTTTT | CASSTRGTGIKATNEKLFF
TRBJ2-5 | TRBV5-5 | NA | TRBD1 | TGTGCCAGCGAATTCCTAGGGACAGGGGGAGAGACCCAGTACTTC | CASEFLGTGGETQYF
TRBJ2-5 | TRBV3-1 | NA | TRBD2 | TGTGCCAGCAGCCAAGCTCTGCTCCCGGGACTAGAGAAAGAGACCCAGTACTTC | CASSQALLPGLEKETQYF
TRBJ2-5 | TRBV10-3 | few | NA | TGTGCCATCAGTGAGAAGGTGTTAGCGGCACAAGAGACCCAGTACTTC | CAISEKVLAAQETQYF
TRBJ2-3 | TRBV9 | NA | NA | TGTGCCAGCAGCGGGGCATTAGCAGCAGATACGCAGTATTTT | CASSGALAADTQYF
TRBJ2-5 | TRBV10-2 | few | TRBD1 | TGCGCCAGCAGACTTGGACAGGGGGCTGAGACCCAGTACTTC | CASRLGQGAETQYF
TRBJ2-7 | TRBV11-3 | NA | TRBD2 | TGTGCCAGCAGCAAGCCGGGACTAGCGTTCTACGAGCAGTACTTC | CASSKPGLAFYEQYF
TRBJ2-3 | TRBV6-5 | NA | NA | TGTGCCAGCAGTTACTTTAGCGGCCCCACAGATACGCAGTATTTT | CASSYFSGPTDTQYF
TRBJ2-2 | TRBV12-3/TRBV12-4 | few | NA | TGTGCCAGCAGAGTCCGTTGGGAGCTGTTTTTT | CASRVRWELFF
TRBJ2-7 | TRBV11-2 | NA | NA | TGTGCCAGCAGCTTTCTTGCCTACGAGCAGTACTTC | CASSFLAYEQYF
TRBJ2-2 | TRBV28 | NA | NA | TGTGCCGGAGGTTGGGGGTTGGTCACCGGGGAGCTGTTTTTT | CAGGWGLVTGELFF
TRBJ2-1 | TRBV6-1 | few | TRBD2 | TGTGCCAGCGAGAAGGCCACTAGCGGCTTCAATGAGCAGTTCTTC | CASEKATSGFNEQFF
TRBJ2-1 | TRBV7-2 | NA | TRBD1 | TGTGCCAGCAGCTACAGGGGGACAGAAAATGAGCAGTTCTTC | CASSYRGTENEQFF
TRBJ2-4 | TRBV20-1 | NA | NA | TGCAGTGCTAGGAGCAGAGCCAAAAACATTCAGTACTTC | CSARSRAKNIQYF
TRBJ2-7 | TRBV20-1 | few | TRBD2 | TGCAGTGCTAGAGAACCCCCCGGGAGGGGGTCCTACGAGCAGTACTTC | CSAREPPGRGSYEQYF
TRBJ2-1 | TRBV5-1 | many | NA | TGCGCCAGCAGCTTGGGGGCTCTCGCCAATGAGCAGTTCTTC | CASSLGALANEQFF
TRBJ2-1 | TRBV3-1 | many | NA | TGTGCCAGCAGCCCCCCGACAGAGAGCTCCTACAATGAGCAGTTCTTC | CASSPPTESSYNEQFF
TRBJ2-3 | TRBV10-3 | few | NA | TGTGCCAACGGGGGGACAAGCACAGATACGCAGTATTTT | CANGGTSTDTQYF
TRBJ1-5 | TRBV19 | few | NA | TGTGCCAGTAGCCCTCGGGGGGATTGGAACAATCAGCCCCAGCATTTT | CASSPRGDWNNQPQHF
TRBJ2-7 | TRBV7-9 | many | NA | TGTGCCAGCAGCGTGACAGCCTCCTACGAGCAGTACTTC | CASSVTASYEQYF
TRBJ2-1 | TRBV5-1 | few | NA | TGCGCCAGCAGCTTCGCCGACACTGAGCAGTTCTTC | CASSFADTEQFF
TRBJ2-1 | TRBV10-2 | NA | NA | TGCGCCAGCAGTAGGAGGGCGGAGGTTGTTGTGAATGAGCAGTTCTTC | CASSRRAEVVVNEQFF
TRBJ2-1 | TRBV6-5 | few | TRBD2 | TGTGCCAGCAGTTACTCGACTGGCGGGGGGGGGTGGAATGAGCAGTTCTTC | CASSYSTGGGGWNEQFF
TRBJ2-4 | TRBV5-8 | few | NA | TGTGCCAGCACCCCGTGGAGGTTCGAAAACATTCAGTACTTC | CASTPWRFENIQYF
TRBJ1-2 | TRBV12-3/TRBV12-4 | NA | TRBD1 | TGTGCCAGCAGTTTCGGGGGACAGGGGGTTAACTATGGCTACACCTTC | CASSFGGQGVNYGYTF
TRBJ2-3 | TRBV15 | NA | TRBD1 | TGTGCCACCAGCAGTTCAGGGGGTGGGTATACGCAGTATTTT | CATSSSGGGYTQYF
TRBJ1-1 | TRBV9 | few | NA | TGTGCCAGCGCAACGGGGGGGAGCACTGAAGCTTTCTTT | CASATGGSTEAFF
TRBJ1-6 | TRBV9 | NA | TRBD1 | TGTGCCAGCAGCGTAAGCACAGGGGGAAATTCACCCCTCCACTTT | CASSVSTGGNSPLHF
TRBJ1-1 | TRBV10-3 | NA | NA | TGTGCCATCAGTTCCGGGGGCAGGGTTGAAGCTTTCTTT | CAISSGGRVEAFF
TRBJ1-1 | TRBV29-1 | few | NA | TGCAGCGTTGGGTCAGGGGTGGCGAACACTGAAGCTTTCTTT | CSVGSGVANTEAFF
TRBJ1-2 | TRBV7-9 | few | NA | TGTGCCAGCAGCTTAGTGCTAGTAAGAGGCTATGGCTACACCTTC | CASSLVLVRGYGYTF